The sequence of this T cell receptor (beta chain) was determined in a study of cytomegalovirus exposure and HLA in healthy donors. This clone was found a few times. Trimming cost V 1 base and J 2 bases, with 12 bases left between them. Germline V CDR1 and CDR2: SNHLY, FYNNEI. The CDR3 is 15 residues long. Primers: 60 Vbeta forward and 13 Jbeta reverse. Method: immunoSEQ multiplex PCR; TCRdb's copy keeps in-frame clones and lacks some. This table has 150,000 to 200,000 clones, roughly 80% appearing once. This sequence joins TRBV2 and TRBJ2-7, with D tentatively TRBD2 (6 bases). The material sequenced was PBMCs. The receptor was isolated from a male donor in good health and CMV-seropositive. CDR3 sequence: CASSEETRNTYEQYF. The CDR3 DNA reads as TGTGCCAGCAGTGAAGAGACTAGAAACACCTACGAGCAGTACTTC. Full variable domain (remainder filled in from reference TRBV2 and TRBJ2-7): EPEVTQTPSHQVTQMGQEVILRCVPISNHLYFYWYRQILGQKVEFLVSFYNNEISEKSEIFDDQFSVERPDGSNFTLKIRSTKLEDSAMYFCASSEETRNTYEQYFGPGTRLTVT.